Detailed here is one T cell receptor (beta chain). Its antigen remains unknown. The data were obtained in a study of cytomegalovirus exposure and HLA in healthy donors. Study-level results: The authors judged a highly shared variant cluster likely a sequencing artifact. In an earlier analysis, about 87% or about 30%: the productive usage of most TCR beta V segments. TCR beta V- and J-gene trimming, according to a later analysis, was linked to a missense DCLRE1C variant. Clonal expansion, a later analysis showed, was greater in HLA-associated TCR beta chains than in equally common others.

Amplification used 60 Vbeta primers and 13 Jbeta primers. Using immunoSEQ multiplex PCR, the repertoire was profiled, and TCRdb retains in-frame clones only, with some absent. The table shows about 190,000 clones, with approximately 79% occurring only once. The junction had 14 bases not matched to a gene; V was cut back by 5 bases and J by 9 bases. The CDR3 covers 16 residues. The germline V gene encodes CDR1 MNHEY and CDR2 SMNVEV (reference sequence). This TCR derives from a woman aged 18-29 years in good health and CMV-seronegative. The chain is built from TRBV27 and TRBJ2-1, with 9 positions matching TRBD2. Sequencing used PBMCs. CDR3 sequence (DNA): TGTGCCAGCAGTCCCCCTTGGGCGGGGGGGCCTGGTGAGCAGTTCTTC. It encodes CASSPPWAGGPGEQFF.